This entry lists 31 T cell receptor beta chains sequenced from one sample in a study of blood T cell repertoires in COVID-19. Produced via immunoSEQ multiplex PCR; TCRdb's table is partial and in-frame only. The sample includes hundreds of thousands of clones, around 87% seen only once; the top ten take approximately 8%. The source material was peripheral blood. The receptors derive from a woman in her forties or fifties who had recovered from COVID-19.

Written as DNA, the CDR3 is TGCGCCAGCACCCCGACAGGCCACACTGAAGCTTTCTTT. This encodes CASTPTGHTEAFF. This sequence joins TRBV5-1 and TRBJ1-1; D is possibly TRBD1 (6 bases). The CDR3 contains 13 residues. From germline, CDR1 is SGHRS and CDR2 YFSETQ. Trimming took 6 bases from V and 3 from J, leaving 12 bases between them.

CDR3 region: CAWSALASIDEQYF. The CDR3 DNA is TGTGCCTGGAGCGCGCTAGCGAGCATCGACGAGCAGTACTTC. The chain has TRBV30 and TRBJ2-7; a weak D match, TRBD2 (6 bases). Deletions cut 3 bases from V and 5 bases from J, with 17 bases between. This CDR3 spans 14 amino acids. CDR1 and CDR2 from the germline V gene are GTSNPN and SVGIG (reference sequence).

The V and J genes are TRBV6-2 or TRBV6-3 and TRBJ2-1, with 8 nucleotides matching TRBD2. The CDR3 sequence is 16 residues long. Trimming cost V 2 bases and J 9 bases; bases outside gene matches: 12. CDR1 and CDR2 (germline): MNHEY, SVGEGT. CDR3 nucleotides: TGTGCCAGCAGTTACCCAAGCGGGAGTCTTTCATTTGAGCAGTTCTTC. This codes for CASSYPSGSLSFEQFF.

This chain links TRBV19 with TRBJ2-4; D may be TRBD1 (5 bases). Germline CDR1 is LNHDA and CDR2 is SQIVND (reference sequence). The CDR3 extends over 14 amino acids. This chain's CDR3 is CATSQGSAKNIQYF. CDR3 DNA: TGTGCGACTTCCCAGGGTTCAGCCAAAAACATTCAGTACTTC.

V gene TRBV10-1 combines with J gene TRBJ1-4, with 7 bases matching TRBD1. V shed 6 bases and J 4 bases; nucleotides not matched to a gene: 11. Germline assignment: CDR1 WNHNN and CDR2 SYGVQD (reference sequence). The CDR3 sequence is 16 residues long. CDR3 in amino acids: CASSHRSGTDNEKLFF. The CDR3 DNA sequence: TGCGCCAGCAGCCACCGTTCCGGGACAGATAATGAAAAACTGTTTTTT.

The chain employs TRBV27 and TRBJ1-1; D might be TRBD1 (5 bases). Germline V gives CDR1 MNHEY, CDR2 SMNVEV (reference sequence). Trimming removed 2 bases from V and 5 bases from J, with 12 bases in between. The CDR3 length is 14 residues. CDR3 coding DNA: TGTGCCAGCAGTTTAAGGTCAGGGAATACTGAAGCTTTCTTT. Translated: CASSLRSGNTEAFF.

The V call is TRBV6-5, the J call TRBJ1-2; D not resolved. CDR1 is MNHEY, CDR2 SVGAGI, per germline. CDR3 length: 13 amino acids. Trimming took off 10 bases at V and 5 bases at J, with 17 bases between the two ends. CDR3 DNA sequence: TGTGCCATCGAGGGCCCGCCAGAATATGGCTACACCTTC. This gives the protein CAIEGPPEYGYTF.

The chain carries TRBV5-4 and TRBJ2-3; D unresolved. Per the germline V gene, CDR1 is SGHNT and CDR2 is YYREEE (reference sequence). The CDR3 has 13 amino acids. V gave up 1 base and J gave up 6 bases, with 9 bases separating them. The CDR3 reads CASSLRRGDTQYF. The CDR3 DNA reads TGTGCCAGCAGCTTGCGACGAGGTGATACGCAGTATTTT.

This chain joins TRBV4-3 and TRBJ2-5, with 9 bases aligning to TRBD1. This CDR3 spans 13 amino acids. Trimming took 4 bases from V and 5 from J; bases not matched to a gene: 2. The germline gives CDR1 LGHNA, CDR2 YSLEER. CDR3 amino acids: CASSPGTGETQYF. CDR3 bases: TGCGCCAGCAGCCCCGGGACAGGGGAGACCCAGTACTTC.

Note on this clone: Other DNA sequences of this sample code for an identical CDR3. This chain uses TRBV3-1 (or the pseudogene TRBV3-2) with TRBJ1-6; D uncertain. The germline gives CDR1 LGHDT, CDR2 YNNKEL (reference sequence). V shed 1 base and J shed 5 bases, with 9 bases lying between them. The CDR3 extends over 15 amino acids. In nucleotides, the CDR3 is TGTGCCAGCAGCCAAGTCTCCGGAGATAATTCACCCCTCCACTTT. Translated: CASSQVSGDNSPLHF.

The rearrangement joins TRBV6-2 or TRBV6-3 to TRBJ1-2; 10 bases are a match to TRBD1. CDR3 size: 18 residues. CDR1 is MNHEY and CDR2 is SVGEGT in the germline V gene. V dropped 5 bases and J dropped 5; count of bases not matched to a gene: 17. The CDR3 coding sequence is TGTGCCAGCAGTACCCTTGGGACAGGGGCCGGGCGGCGGTATGGCTACACCTTC. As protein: CASSTLGTGAGRRYGYTF.

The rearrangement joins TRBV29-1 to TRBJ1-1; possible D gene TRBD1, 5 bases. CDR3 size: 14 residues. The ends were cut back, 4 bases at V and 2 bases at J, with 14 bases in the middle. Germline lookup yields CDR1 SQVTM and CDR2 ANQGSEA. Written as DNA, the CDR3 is TGCAGCGTTGGGAAGCGGGGCGGCAACACTGAAGCTTTCTTT. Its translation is CSVGKRGGNTEAFF. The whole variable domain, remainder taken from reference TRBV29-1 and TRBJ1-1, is SAVISQKPSRDICQRGTSLTIQCQVDSQVTMMFWYRQQPGQSLTLIATANQGSEATYESGFVIDKFPISRPNLTFSTLTVSNMSPEDSSIYLCSVGKRGGNTEAFFGQGTRLTVV.

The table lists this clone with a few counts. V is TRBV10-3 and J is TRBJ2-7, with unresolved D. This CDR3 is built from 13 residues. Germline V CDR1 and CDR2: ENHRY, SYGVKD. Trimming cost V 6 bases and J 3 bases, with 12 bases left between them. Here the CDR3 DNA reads TGTGCCATCAGGACTCCAGCGCACTACGAGCAGTACTTC. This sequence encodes CAIRTPAHYEQYF.

CDR3 sequence reads: CASSQDKYRFNEQFF. CDR3 DNA: TGCGCCAGCAGCCAAGATAAATACAGGTTCAATGAGCAGTTCTTC. The chain combines TRBV4-3 with TRBJ2-1, with D maybe TRBD1 (5 bases). CDR1 is LGHNA, CDR2 YSLEER, per germline. The CDR3 runs to 15 residues. V lost 0 bases and J lost 6, with 12 bases in between.

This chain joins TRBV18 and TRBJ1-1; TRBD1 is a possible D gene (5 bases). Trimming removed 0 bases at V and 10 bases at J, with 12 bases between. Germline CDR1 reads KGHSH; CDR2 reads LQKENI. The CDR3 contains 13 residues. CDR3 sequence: CASSPPNTGRAFF. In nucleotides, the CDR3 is TGTGCCAGCTCACCACCTAATACAGGCCGAGCTTTCTTT.

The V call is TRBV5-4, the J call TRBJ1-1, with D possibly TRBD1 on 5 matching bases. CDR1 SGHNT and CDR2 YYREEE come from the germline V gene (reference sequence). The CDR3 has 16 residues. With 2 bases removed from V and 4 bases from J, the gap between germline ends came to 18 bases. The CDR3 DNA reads TGTGCCAGCAGCTTCGGGCGGGGCTCCGGTAGCACTGAAGCTTTCTTT. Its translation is CASSFGRGSGSTEAFF.

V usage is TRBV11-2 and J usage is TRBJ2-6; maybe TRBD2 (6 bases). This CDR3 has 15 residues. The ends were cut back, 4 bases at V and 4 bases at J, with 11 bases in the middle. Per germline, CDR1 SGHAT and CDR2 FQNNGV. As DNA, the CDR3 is TGTGCCAGCAGCTGGGCGGAGGGCGGGGCCAACGTCCTGACTTTC. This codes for CASSWAEGGANVLTF. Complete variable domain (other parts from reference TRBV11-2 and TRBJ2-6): EAGVAQSPRYKIIEKRQSVAFWCNPISGHATLYWYQQILGQGPKLLIQFQNNGVVDDSQLPKDRFSAERLKGVDSTLKIQPAKLEDSAVYLCASSWAEGGANVLTFGAGSRLTVL.

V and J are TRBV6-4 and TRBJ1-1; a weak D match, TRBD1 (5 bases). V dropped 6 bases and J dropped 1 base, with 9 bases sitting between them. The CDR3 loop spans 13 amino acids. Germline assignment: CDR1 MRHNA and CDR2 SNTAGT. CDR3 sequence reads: CASRVTGNTEAFF. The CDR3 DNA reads TGTGCCAGCAGAGTAACAGGGAACACTGAAGCTTTCTTT.

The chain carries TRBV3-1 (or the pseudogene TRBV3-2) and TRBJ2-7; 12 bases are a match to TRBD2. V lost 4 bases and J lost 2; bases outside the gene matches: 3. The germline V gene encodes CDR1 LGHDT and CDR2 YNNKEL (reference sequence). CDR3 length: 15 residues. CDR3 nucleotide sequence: TGTGCCAGCAGCCCTCTAGCGGGGGGGCCCTACGAGCAGTACTTC. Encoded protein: CASSPLAGGPYEQYF.

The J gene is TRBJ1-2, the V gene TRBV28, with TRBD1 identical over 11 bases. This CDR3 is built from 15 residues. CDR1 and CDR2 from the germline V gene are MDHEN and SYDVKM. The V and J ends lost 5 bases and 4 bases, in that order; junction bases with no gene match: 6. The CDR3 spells CASSGQGARGYGYTF. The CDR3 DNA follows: TGTGCCAGCAGTGGACAGGGGGCGCGAGGCTATGGCTACACCTTC.

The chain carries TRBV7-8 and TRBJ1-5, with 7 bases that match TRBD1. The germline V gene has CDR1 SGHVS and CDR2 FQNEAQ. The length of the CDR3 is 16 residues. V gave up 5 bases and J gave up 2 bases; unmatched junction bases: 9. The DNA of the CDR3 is TGTGCCAGCAGCAAAGACAGGGTGAGGGGCAATCAGCCCCAGCATTTT. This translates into CASSKDRVRGNQPQHF.

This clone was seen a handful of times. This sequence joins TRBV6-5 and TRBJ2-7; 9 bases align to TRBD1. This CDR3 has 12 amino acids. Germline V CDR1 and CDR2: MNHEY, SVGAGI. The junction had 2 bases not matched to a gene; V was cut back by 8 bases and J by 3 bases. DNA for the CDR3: TGTGCCAGCGCGGACAGGGGCTACGAGCAGTACTTC. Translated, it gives CASADRGYEQYF.

This CDR3 reads CASSLDPGGSYEQYF. The CDR3 DNA reads as TGTGCCAGCAGCTTAGATCCGGGAGGTAGCTACGAGCAGTACTTC. The V and J genes are TRBV7-2 and TRBJ2-7, with 7 nucleotides matching TRBD2. Germline assignment: CDR1 SGHTA and CDR2 FQGNSA. The CDR3 is 15 amino acids. V lost 1 base to trimming and J lost 3 bases; unmatched junction nucleotides: 6.

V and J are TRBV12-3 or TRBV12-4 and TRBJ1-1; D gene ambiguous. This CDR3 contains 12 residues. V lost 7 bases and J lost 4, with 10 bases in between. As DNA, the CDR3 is TGTGCCAGCACACTAGAGGGCACTGAAGCTTTCTTT. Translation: CASTLEGTEAFF.

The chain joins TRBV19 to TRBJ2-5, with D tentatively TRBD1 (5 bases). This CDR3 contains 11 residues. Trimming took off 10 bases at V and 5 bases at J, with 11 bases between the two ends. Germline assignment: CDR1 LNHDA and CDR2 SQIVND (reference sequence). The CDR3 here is CATPYRETQYF. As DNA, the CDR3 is TGTGCCACTCCATACAGGGAGACCCAGTACTTC. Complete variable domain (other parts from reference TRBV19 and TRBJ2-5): DGGITQSPKYLFRKEGQNVTLSCEQNLNHDAMYWYRQDPGQGLRLIYYSQIVNDFQKGDIAEGYSVSREKKESFPLTVTSAQKNPTAFYLCATPYRETQYFGPGTRLLVL.

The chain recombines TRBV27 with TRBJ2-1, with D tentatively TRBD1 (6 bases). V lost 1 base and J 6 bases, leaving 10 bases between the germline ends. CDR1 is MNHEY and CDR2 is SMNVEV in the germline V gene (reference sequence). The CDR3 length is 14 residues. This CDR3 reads CASSLFGRGNEQFF. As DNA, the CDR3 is TGTGCCAGCAGTTTATTCGGCAGGGGCAATGAGCAGTTCTTC.

The CDR3 is CASSLSQRALSADTQYF. CDR3 in DNA: TGTGCCAGCAGCTTAAGCCAGCGGGCGCTAAGCGCAGATACGCAGTATTTT. The rearrangement uses TRBV7-3 and TRBJ2-3, with D perhaps matching TRBD2 (6 bases). Between the trimmed V and J ends, which lost 1 base and 4 bases, there was a span of 18 bases. Germline CDR1 and CDR2: SGHTA and FQGTGA. The CDR3 is made up of 17 amino acids.

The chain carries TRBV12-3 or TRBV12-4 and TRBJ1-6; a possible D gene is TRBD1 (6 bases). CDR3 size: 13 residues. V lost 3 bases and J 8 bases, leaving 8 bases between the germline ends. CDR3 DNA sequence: TGTGCCAGCAGTTTGAGGACAGATTCACCCCTCCACTTT. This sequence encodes CASSLRTDSPLHF.

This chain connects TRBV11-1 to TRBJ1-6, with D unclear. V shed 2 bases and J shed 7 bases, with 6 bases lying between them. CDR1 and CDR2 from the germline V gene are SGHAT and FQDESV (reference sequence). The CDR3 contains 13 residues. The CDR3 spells CASSLSENSPLHF. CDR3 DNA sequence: TGTGCCAGCAGCTTATCCGAGAATTCACCCCTCCACTTT.

DNA for the CDR3: TGCGCCAGCAGCCCCGCCTTTATGGGGGGCGAGCAGTACTTC. Translating gives CASSPAFMGGEQYF. The chain has TRBV5-1 and TRBJ2-7, with D possibly matching TRBD2 (6 bases). Looked up from germline, CDR1 is SGHRS and CDR2 is YFSETQ. This CDR3 contains 14 residues. V was clipped by 4 bases and J by 6 bases, with 17 bases between them. Variable domain in full (rest from reference TRBV5-1 and TRBJ2-7): KAGVTQTPRYLIKTRGQQVTLSCSPISGHRSVSWYQQTPGQGLQFLFEYFSETQRNKGNFPGRFSGRQFSNSRSEMNVSTLELGDSALYLCASSPAFMGGEQYFGPGTRLTVT.

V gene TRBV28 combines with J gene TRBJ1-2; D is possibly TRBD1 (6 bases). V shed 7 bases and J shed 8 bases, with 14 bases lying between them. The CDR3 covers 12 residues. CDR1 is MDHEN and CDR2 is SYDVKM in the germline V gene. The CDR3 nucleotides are TGTGCCAGCAACGAACAGGGCATCGGCTACACCTTC. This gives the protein CASNEQGIGYTF.